This T cell receptor beta chain was sequenced in a study of CD8 T cells in ankylosing spondylitis. Study outcomes and limitations: Blood of patients with ankylosing spondylitis appeared to be characterized by a TCR beta motif of eight highly homologous variants. Several of the motif variants were reported before in synovial fluid and blood from reactive arthritis.

The V gene's germline CDR1 is LGHNT and CDR2 FRNRAP. The CDR3 extends over 15 amino acids. Unmatched junction bases numbered 2, after V lost 1 base and J lost 1 base. Worth noting for this clonotype: Antigen specificity is unknown.

TCRdb used MiXCR to reprocess the 5' RACE reads, holding one entry per CDR3 protein. The sample has some 240,000 distinct CDR3 sequences; 5.5% to 7.5% are singletons. The chain has TRBV12-5 and TRBJ2-3; 7 bases line up with TRBD1. Sequenced: blood, either unsorted or a sorted T cell fraction (not recorded which). This TCR was recovered from a male donor with ankylosing spondylitis. The CDR3 coding sequence is TGTGCTAGTGGTTTGGGACAGGGAGGCACAGATACGCAGTATTTT. Protein sequence: CASGLGQGGTDTQYF. The full variable domain, with the rest looked up from reference TRBV12-5 and TRBJ2-3, is DARVTQTPRHKVTEMGQEVTMRCQPILGHNTVFWYRQTMMQGLELLAYFRNRAPLDDSGMPKDRFSAEMPDATLATLKIQPSEPRDSAVYFCASGLGQGGTDTQYFGPGTRLTVL.